A selection of T cell receptor beta chains follows, all from one sample in a study of shared clonotypes between healthy human individuals. TCRdb's copy holds only in-frame clones and misses some; the assay was immunoSEQ multiplex PCR. Here the sample spans roughly 680,000 clones, over 60% being singletons. Sequenced: memory CD4+ T cells sorted from blood. The receptor source for this set is a woman aged 25 to 39 in good health. Each CDR3 is given with its conserved first and last residue. The order of the fields is V gene, clone size, J gene, D gene, CDR3 DNA, CDR3 protein. A D gene is named only where the DNA matches it firmly. Size tells how often a clone was seen (once, few, many) or the class of an expanded clone, and some rows leave it out.

V: TRBV5-1
size: .
J: TRBJ1-2
D: .
DNA: TGCGCCAGCAGCTTAGAAAGCTCCGGAGGCTACACCTTC
CDR3: CASSLESSGGYTF

V: TRBV7-9
size: .
J: TRBJ2-2
D: TRBD2
DNA: TGTGCCAGCAGCTTCCTAGCGGACACCGGGGAGCTGTTTTTT
CDR3: CASSFLADTGELFF

V: TRBV2
size: many
J: TRBJ1-1
D: .
DNA: TGTGCCAGCAGTGCAATTGGGGCTTGGAACACTGAAGCTTTCTTT
CDR3: CASSAIGAWNTEAFF

V: TRBV28
size: .
J: TRBJ1-1
D: .
DNA: TGTGCCAGCAAGGGGTGGATGAACACTGAAGCTTTCTTT
CDR3: CASKGWMNTEAFF

V: TRBV7-6
size: .
J: TRBJ2-3
D: .
DNA: TGTGCCAGCAGCGGGGCTGGGGGCACAGATACGCAGTATTTT
CDR3: CASSGAGGTDTQYF

V: TRBV2
size: .
J: TRBJ2-7
D: TRBD2
DNA: TGTGCCAGCAGAGATCTAGCGGGAGTGGGCGAGCAGTACTTC
CDR3: CASRDLAGVGEQYF

V: TRBV28
size: .
J: TRBJ2-7
D: .
DNA: TGTGCCAGCAGTCTGCCTCCGACTCCTCACGAGCAGTACTTC
CDR3: CASSLPPTPHEQYF

V: TRBV19
size: .
J: TRBJ2-1
D: TRBD2
DNA: TGTGCCAGTAGTGAGGCCGGCTCGGGACTAGCGGGAGCCCCCTACAATGAGCAGTTCTTC
CDR3: CASSEAGSGLAGAPYNEQFF

V: TRBV6-1
size: few
J: TRBJ2-5
D: TRBD2
DNA: TGTGCCAGCAGTGAATGGACTAGCGCTCAAGAGACCCAGTACTTC
CDR3: CASSEWTSAQETQYF

V: TRBV7-6
size: once
J: TRBJ2-1
D: .
DNA: TGTGCCAGCAGCTTAATGGACGCTACGGGTAATGAGCAGTTCTTC
CDR3: CASSLMDATGNEQFF

V: TRBV18
size: .
J: TRBJ1-5
D: TRBD1
DNA: TGTGCCAGCTCACCAAGGACAGGGGACCAGCCCCAGCATTTT
CDR3: CASSPRTGDQPQHF

V: TRBV14
size: .
J: TRBJ1-3
D: .
DNA: TGTGCCAGCAGCCAAGCTTTTACAGGCCTCTCTGGAAACACCATATATTTT
CDR3: CASSQAFTGLSGNTIYF

V: TRBV5-4
size: .
J: TRBJ2-7
D: .
DNA: TGTGCCAGCAGAACAGGGAGCGGCTCCTACGAGCAGTACTTC
CDR3: CASRTGSGSYEQYF

V: TRBV28
size: few
J: TRBJ1-5
D: TRBD1
DNA: TGTGCCAGCAGTTCCCCAGGGGGAGGGAATCAGCCCCAGCATTTT
CDR3: CASSSPGGGNQPQHF

V: TRBV7-9
size: few
J: TRBJ2-7
D: .
DNA: TGTGCCAGCAGCCCGGAGCCGGGACACAACGAGCAGTACTTC
CDR3: CASSPEPGHNEQYF

V: TRBV2
size: .
J: TRBJ1-5
D: TRBD1
DNA: TGTGCCAGCAGTGTGGACAGGGCTAATCAGCTCCAGCATTTT
CDR3: CASSVDRANQLQHF

V: TRBV27
size: .
J: TRBJ2-7
D: TRBD2
DNA: TGTGCCAGCAGATATGGGACTAGCGGCTCCTACGAGCAGTACTTC
CDR3: CASRYGTSGSYEQYF